This TCR beta chain was captured in a study of shared clonotypes between healthy human individuals. The overall study: Contributing individuals were a couple of females and three males aged 18 to 49. Points from the study as a whole: Some clonotypes were shared by all four sorted-subset donors, while others were not shared. The non-shared ones had lower generation probabilities than the shared ones. As a rule, naive subsets had a larger estimated richness than memory subsets.

Of note for this clone: The antigen is undetermined.

CD8 cells regarded as naive lacked CD45RO, were positively chosen for CCR7, and omitted terminally differentiated effector memory CD45RA+ cells. CDR3 length equals 13 residues. Trimming removed 6 bases at V and 1 base at J, with 7 bases between. The germline gives CDR1 LNHNV, CDR2 YYDKDF (reference sequence). Assay used: immunoSEQ multiplex PCR; TCRdb lists only in-frame clones, some missing. Of 1.5 million to 2.5 million clones in the sample, about 94% were seen once. The material sequenced was naive CD8+ T cells sorted from blood. The J gene is TRBJ1-5, the V gene TRBV15; no firm D call. The origin of this receptor is a man aged 18 to 30 in good health. CDR3 bases: TGTGCCACCAGAGCAGGAAGCAATCAGCCCCAGCATTTT. This codes for CATRAGSNQPQHF.